These T cell receptor beta chains were read from a single sample in a study of T cells in Graves' hyperthyroidism and ophthalmopathy. TCRdb reprocessed the multiplex PCR reads via MiXCR and lists one record per CDR3 protein. The sample consists of about 260,000 distinct CDR3 sequences, roughly 22% of them appearing once. Sequences were obtained from blood. Receptors were obtained from a man between 25 and 39 years old with Graves' ophthalmopathy. Each CDR3 is given with its conserved first and last residue. A D gene is named only where the DNA matches it firmly. A clone size is listed for some rows: how often the clone was seen (once, few, many), or a class if it is expanded.

d_call: .
v_call: TRBV3-1
clone_size: many
j_call: TRBJ2-2
cdr3_nt: TGTGCCAGCAGCCCCTCGACAGGGGCGGGAGACACCGGGGAGCTGTTTTTT
cdr3_aa: CASSPSTGAGDTGELFF

d_call: .
v_call: TRBV18
clone_size: few
j_call: TRBJ2-5
cdr3_nt: TGTGCCAGCTCACTGAGGAGATTGGAGAGGGAGGAGACCCAGTACTTC
cdr3_aa: CASSLRRLEREETQYF

d_call: .
v_call: TRBV20-1
clone_size: .
j_call: TRBJ2-1
cdr3_nt: TGCAGTGCGACCCCCGACAATGAGCAGTTCTTC
cdr3_aa: CSATPDNEQFF

d_call: TRBD2
v_call: TRBV6-2/TRBV6-3
clone_size: many
j_call: TRBJ2-7
cdr3_nt: TGTGCCAGCAGTTACGTGGCGGGAGCGTCCTACGAGCAGTACTTC
cdr3_aa: CASSYVAGASYEQYF

d_call: .
v_call: TRBV6-5
clone_size: .
j_call: TRBJ1-6
cdr3_nt: TGTGCCAGCAGTTACTATCCGGGTGTAGATAATTCACCCCTCCACTTT
cdr3_aa: CASSYYPGVDNSPLHF

d_call: .
v_call: TRBV12-3/TRBV12-4
clone_size: few
j_call: TRBJ1-3
cdr3_nt: TGTGCCAGCAGTTTAAGGGACGGATTTCAAAACACCATATATTTT
cdr3_aa: CASSLRDGFQNTIYF

d_call: TRBD2
v_call: TRBV12-3/TRBV12-4
clone_size: .
j_call: TRBJ2-5
cdr3_nt: TGTGCCAGCAGTAGGACTAGCGGGGGTTGGCAAGAGACCCAGTACTTC
cdr3_aa: CASSRTSGGWQETQYF

d_call: .
v_call: TRBV7-9
clone_size: few
j_call: TRBJ1-1
cdr3_nt: TGTGCCAGCAGCTTAGGGGCAGGGCCCGTGAACACTGAAGCTTTCTTT
cdr3_aa: CASSLGAGPVNTEAFF

d_call: .
v_call: TRBV11-3
clone_size: .
j_call: TRBJ2-7
cdr3_nt: TGTGCCAGCAGCTTAGAGGGCGGGCTAGCCGGCTACGAGCAGTACTTC
cdr3_aa: CASSLEGGLAGYEQYF

d_call: TRBD1
v_call: TRBV5-5
clone_size: many
j_call: TRBJ1-2
cdr3_nt: TGTGCCAGCAGCTTCACAGGGGACTATGGCTACACCTTC
cdr3_aa: CASSFTGDYGYTF

d_call: TRBD2
v_call: TRBV5-1
clone_size: few
j_call: TRBJ2-1
cdr3_nt: TGCGCCAGTTACAGCGGGACTCCCTCCTACAATGAGCAGTTCTTC
cdr3_aa: CASYSGTPSYNEQFF

d_call: TRBD1
v_call: TRBV7-3
clone_size: .
j_call: TRBJ1-1
cdr3_nt: TGTGCCAGCAGCCGGCAGGGGGGCATGAACACTGGAGCTTTCTTT
cdr3_aa: CASSRQGGMNTGAFF

d_call: .
v_call: TRBV4-1
clone_size: .
j_call: TRBJ1-1
cdr3_nt: TGCGCCAGCAGCCAAGATCAAAGGACGAACACTGAAGCTTTCTTT
cdr3_aa: CASSQDQRTNTEAFF

d_call: TRBD1
v_call: TRBV11-1
clone_size: .
j_call: TRBJ1-1
cdr3_nt: TGTGCCAGCAGCAGAGACAGGGGGCCGTTGGGGAGAACTGAAGCTTTCTTT
cdr3_aa: CASSRDRGPLGRTEAFF

d_call: .
v_call: TRBV24-1
clone_size: few
j_call: TRBJ2-7
cdr3_nt: TGTGCCACCAGTGACCCCACCCATTCCTACGAGCAGTACTTC
cdr3_aa: CATSDPTHSYEQYF

d_call: .
v_call: TRBV30
clone_size: few
j_call: TRBJ2-5
cdr3_nt: TGTGCCTGGAGTGTACTCGGGGGAGTAGAGACCCAGTACTTC
cdr3_aa: CAWSVLGGVETQYF

d_call: .
v_call: TRBV6-1
clone_size: .
j_call: TRBJ2-2
cdr3_nt: TGTGCCAGCAGTCCGACTAGTTTTACCGGGGAGCTGTTTTTT
cdr3_aa: CASSPTSFTGELFF

d_call: .
v_call: TRBV4-1
clone_size: .
j_call: TRBJ1-1
cdr3_nt: TGCGCCAGCAGCCAAGTCGTAAACACTGAAGCTTTCTTT
cdr3_aa: CASSQVVNTEAFF

d_call: .
v_call: TRBV29-1
clone_size: .
j_call: TRBJ1-1
cdr3_nt: TGCAGCGTAGGGACTAGACAGGCGAACACTGAAGCTTTCTTT
cdr3_aa: CSVGTRQANTEAFF

d_call: .
v_call: TRBV5-6
clone_size: few
j_call: TRBJ2-7
cdr3_nt: TGTGCCAGCAGCGACGACAGACATACTACGACCTACGAGCAGTACTTC
cdr3_aa: CASSDDRHTTTYEQYF

d_call: .
v_call: TRBV5-1
clone_size: many
j_call: TRBJ2-7
cdr3_nt: TGCGCCAGCAGCTTGGGTGGTGAGGTTGCCTACGAGCAGTACTTC
cdr3_aa: CASSLGGEVAYEQYF

d_call: .
v_call: TRBV11-3
clone_size: many
j_call: TRBJ2-1
cdr3_nt: TGTGCCAGCAGCTTAACAGTGCGCAATGAGCAGTTCTTC
cdr3_aa: CASSLTVRNEQFF

d_call: TRBD1
v_call: TRBV7-3
clone_size: .
j_call: TRBJ1-3
cdr3_nt: TGTGCCAGCAGCTTAATCGCAGGGGGCTCTGGAAACACCATATATTTT
cdr3_aa: CASSLIAGGSGNTIYF

d_call: TRBD1
v_call: TRBV7-6
clone_size: .
j_call: TRBJ1-1
cdr3_nt: TGTGCCAGCAGTCCCGACAGGGCTCACACTGAAGCTTTCTTT
cdr3_aa: CASSPDRAHTEAFF

d_call: .
v_call: TRBV11-2
clone_size: many
j_call: TRBJ1-2
cdr3_nt: TGTGCCAGCAGCTACAGGACCGTGACTAACTATGGCTACACCTTC
cdr3_aa: CASSYRTVTNYGYTF

d_call: TRBD2
v_call: TRBV7-9
clone_size: .
j_call: TRBJ2-3
cdr3_nt: TGTGCCAGCAGCCCCCGCCGCGGGGGAAGCACAGATACGCAGTATTTT
cdr3_aa: CASSPRRGGSTDTQYF

d_call: TRBD1
v_call: TRBV6-5
clone_size: .
j_call: TRBJ2-7
cdr3_nt: TGTGCCAGCAGTTATGGGGACAGGGGAGCCTACGAGCAGTACTTC
cdr3_aa: CASSYGDRGAYEQYF

d_call: .
v_call: TRBV9
clone_size: many
j_call: TRBJ2-3
cdr3_nt: TGTGCCAGCAGCGTAGCTGCTTTCACAGATACGCAGTATTTT
cdr3_aa: CASSVAAFTDTQYF

d_call: .
v_call: TRBV6-1
clone_size: few
j_call: TRBJ1-2
cdr3_nt: TGTGCCAGCAGTAGTGGACTTGGGTTTGGCTACACCTTC
cdr3_aa: CASSSGLGFGYTF

d_call: TRBD1
v_call: TRBV20-1
clone_size: few
j_call: TRBJ2-7
cdr3_nt: TGCAGTGCACTACGTACCGGGACAGGGACCTACGAGCAGTACTTC
cdr3_aa: CSALRTGTGTYEQYF

d_call: TRBD2
v_call: TRBV5-1
clone_size: many
j_call: TRBJ2-1
cdr3_nt: TGCGCCAGCAGCTTGGGACTAGCGAGATACAATGAGCAGTTCTTC
cdr3_aa: CASSLGLARYNEQFF

d_call: TRBD2
v_call: TRBV9
clone_size: few
j_call: TRBJ2-1
cdr3_nt: TGTGCCAGCAGCCCTATGATACCGGGACTAGCGGGAGGTGGGCATGAGCAGTTCTTC
cdr3_aa: CASSPMIPGLAGGGHEQFF

d_call: .
v_call: TRBV5-1
clone_size: few
j_call: TRBJ1-1
cdr3_nt: TGTGCCAGCAGCTTGATGGGGCAGGCAAACACTGAAGCTTTCTTT
cdr3_aa: CASSLMGQANTEAFF

d_call: TRBD2
v_call: TRBV28
clone_size: few
j_call: TRBJ2-1
cdr3_nt: TGTGCCAGCAGTCCAATTTTCGGGACTAGCGGCGGGAATGAGCAGTTCTTC
cdr3_aa: CASSPIFGTSGGNEQFF

d_call: TRBD2
v_call: TRBV7-2
clone_size: .
j_call: TRBJ2-3
cdr3_nt: TGTGCCAGCAGCCCATACCAGCTAGCGGGGGGCACAGATACGCAGTATTTT
cdr3_aa: CASSPYQLAGGTDTQYF

d_call: .
v_call: TRBV5-5
clone_size: few
j_call: TRBJ2-5
cdr3_nt: TGTGCCAGCAGCCCGACAGGGAGGGTCCAAGAGACCCAGTACTTC
cdr3_aa: CASSPTGRVQETQYF

d_call: TRBD2
v_call: TRBV3-1
clone_size: .
j_call: TRBJ2-3
cdr3_nt: TGTGCCAGCAGCCAAAAAAGCGGGATGACAGATACGCAGTATTTT
cdr3_aa: CASSQKSGMTDTQYF

d_call: TRBD1
v_call: TRBV15
clone_size: once
j_call: TRBJ1-5
cdr3_nt: TGTGCCACCAGCAGTGGGACAGAGCTTAGACCCCAGCATTTT
cdr3_aa: CATSSGTELRPQHF

d_call: TRBD2
v_call: TRBV7-9
clone_size: .
j_call: TRBJ2-7
cdr3_nt: TGTGCCAGCAGCCCGGGGGGGGGCGCAAACGAGCAGTACTTC
cdr3_aa: CASSPGGGANEQYF